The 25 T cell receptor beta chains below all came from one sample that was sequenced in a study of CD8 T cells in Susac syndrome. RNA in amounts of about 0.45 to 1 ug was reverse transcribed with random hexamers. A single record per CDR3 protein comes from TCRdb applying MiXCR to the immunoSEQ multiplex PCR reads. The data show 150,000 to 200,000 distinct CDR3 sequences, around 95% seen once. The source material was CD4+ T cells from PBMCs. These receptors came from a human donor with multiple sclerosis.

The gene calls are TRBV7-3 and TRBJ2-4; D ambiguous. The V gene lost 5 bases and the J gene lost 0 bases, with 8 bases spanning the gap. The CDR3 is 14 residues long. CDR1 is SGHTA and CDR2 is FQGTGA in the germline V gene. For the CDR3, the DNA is TGTGCCAGCAGCCCCAGTGAAGCCAAAAACATTCAGTACTTC. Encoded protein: CASSPSEAKNIQYF.

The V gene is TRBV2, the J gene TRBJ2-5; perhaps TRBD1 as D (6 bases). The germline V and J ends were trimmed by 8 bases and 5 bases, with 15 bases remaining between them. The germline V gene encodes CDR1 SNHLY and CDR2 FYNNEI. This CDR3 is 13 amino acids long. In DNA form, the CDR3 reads TGTGCCAGCGGTGGCAGGGGTTGGGAGACCCAGTACTTC. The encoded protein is CASGGRGWETQYF.

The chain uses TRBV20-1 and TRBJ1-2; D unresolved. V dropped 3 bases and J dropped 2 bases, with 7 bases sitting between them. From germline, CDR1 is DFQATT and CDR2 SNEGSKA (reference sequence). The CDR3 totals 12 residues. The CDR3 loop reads CSASDLNYGYTF. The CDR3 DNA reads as TGCAGTGCTAGCGACCTCAACTATGGCTACACCTTC.

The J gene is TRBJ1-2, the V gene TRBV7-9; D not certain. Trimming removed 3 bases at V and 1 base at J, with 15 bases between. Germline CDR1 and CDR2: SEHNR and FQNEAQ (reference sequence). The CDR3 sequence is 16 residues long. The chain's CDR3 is CASSLPGSGVNYGYTF. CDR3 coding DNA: TGTGCCAGCAGCTTGCCTGGGTCCGGGGTTAACTATGGCTACACCTTC.

This CDR3 reads CASSWGVNREQYF. CDR3 in DNA: TGTGCCAGCAGCTGGGGAGTCAATAGGGAGCAGTACTTC. This chain connects TRBV5-4 to TRBJ2-7; the D gene is possibly TRBD2 (5 bases). Looked up from germline, CDR1 is SGHNT and CDR2 is YYREEE (reference sequence). The V gene lost 3 bases and the J gene lost 7 bases, with 14 bases spanning the gap. The CDR3 is made up of 13 amino acids. Complete variable domain (other parts from reference TRBV5-4 and TRBJ2-7): ETGVTQSPTHLIKTRGQQVTLRCSSQSGHNTVSWYQQALGQGPQFIFQYYREEENGRGNFPPRFSGLQFPNYSSELNVNALELDDSALYLCASSWGVNREQYFGPGTRLTVT.

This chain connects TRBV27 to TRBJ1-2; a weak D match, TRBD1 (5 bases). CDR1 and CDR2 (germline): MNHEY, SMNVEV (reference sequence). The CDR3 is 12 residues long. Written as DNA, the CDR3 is TGTTGCGTGGGACCCCCGGGCTATGGCTACACCTTC. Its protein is CCVGPPGYGYTF.

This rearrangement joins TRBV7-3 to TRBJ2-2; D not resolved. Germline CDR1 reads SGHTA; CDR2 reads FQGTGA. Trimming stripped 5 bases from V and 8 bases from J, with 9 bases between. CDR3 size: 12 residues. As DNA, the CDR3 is TGTGCCAGCAGCGTGGGGTCTGGGGAGCTGTTTTTT. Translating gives CASSVGSGELFF. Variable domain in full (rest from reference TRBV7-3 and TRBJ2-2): GAGVSQTPSNKVTEKGKYVELRCDPISGHTALYWYRQSLGQGPEFLIYFQGTGAADDSGLPNDRFFAVRPEGSVSTLKIQRTERGDSAVYLCASSVGSGELFFGEGSRLTVL.

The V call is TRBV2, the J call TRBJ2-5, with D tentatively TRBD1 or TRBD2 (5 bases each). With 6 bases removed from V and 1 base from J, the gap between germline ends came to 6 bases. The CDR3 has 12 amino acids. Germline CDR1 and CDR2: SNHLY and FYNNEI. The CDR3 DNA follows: TGTGCCAGCAGGGGGGTCCAAGAGACCCAGTACTTC. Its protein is CASRGVQETQYF. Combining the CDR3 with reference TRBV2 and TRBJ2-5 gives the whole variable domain EPEVTQTPSHQVTQMGQEVILRCVPISNHLYFYWYRQILGQKVEFLVSFYNNEISEKSEIFDDQFSVERPDGSNFTLKIRSTKLEDSAMYFCASRGVQETQYFGPGTRLLVL.

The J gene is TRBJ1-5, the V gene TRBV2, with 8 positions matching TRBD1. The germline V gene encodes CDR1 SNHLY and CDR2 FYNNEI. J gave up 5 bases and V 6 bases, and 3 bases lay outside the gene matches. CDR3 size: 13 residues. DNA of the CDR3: TGTGCCAGCAGGGCGGACAGGGATCAGCCCCAGCATTTT. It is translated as CASRADRDQPQHF.

DNA of the CDR3: TGTGCCAGCAGCCCTTTCGGACAGGGGTTGGGAGAAAAACTGTTTTTT. Encoded protein: CASSPFGQGLGEKLFF. The V and J genes are TRBV28 and TRBJ1-4; TRBD1 matches 9 bases. V trimming: 6 bases; J trimming: 8 bases; junction bases outside the gene matches: 13. CDR1 is MDHEN and CDR2 is SYDVKM in the germline V gene. There are 16 residues in the CDR3.

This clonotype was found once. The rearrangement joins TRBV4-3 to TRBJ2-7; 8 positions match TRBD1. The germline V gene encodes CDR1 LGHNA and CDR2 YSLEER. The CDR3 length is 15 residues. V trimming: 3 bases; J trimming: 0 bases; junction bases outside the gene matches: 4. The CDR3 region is CASSQLQGGSYEQYF. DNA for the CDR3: TGCGCCAGCAGCCAGTTACAGGGGGGCTCCTACGAGCAGTACTTC.

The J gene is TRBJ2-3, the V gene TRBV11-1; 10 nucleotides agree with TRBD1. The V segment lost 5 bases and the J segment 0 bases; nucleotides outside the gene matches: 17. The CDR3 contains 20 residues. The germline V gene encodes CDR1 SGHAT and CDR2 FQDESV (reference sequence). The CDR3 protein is CASSSRTGGGGVASTDTQYF. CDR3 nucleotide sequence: TGTGCCAGCAGCAGCCGGACAGGGGGAGGTGGTGTGGCTAGCACAGATACGCAGTATTTT.

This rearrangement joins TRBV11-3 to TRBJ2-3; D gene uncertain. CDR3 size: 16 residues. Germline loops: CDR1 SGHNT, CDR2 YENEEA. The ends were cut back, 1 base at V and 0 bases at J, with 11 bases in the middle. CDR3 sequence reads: CASSLGATASTDTQYF. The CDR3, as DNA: TGTGCCAGCAGCTTAGGAGCTACCGCTAGCACAGATACGCAGTATTTT.

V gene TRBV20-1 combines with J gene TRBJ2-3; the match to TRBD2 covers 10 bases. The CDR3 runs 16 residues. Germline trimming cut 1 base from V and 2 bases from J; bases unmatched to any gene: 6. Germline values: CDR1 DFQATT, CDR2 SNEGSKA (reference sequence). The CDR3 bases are TGCAGTGCTAGAGGGTTAGCGGGGGGCCCCACAGATACGCAGTATTTT. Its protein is CSARGLAGGPTDTQYF.

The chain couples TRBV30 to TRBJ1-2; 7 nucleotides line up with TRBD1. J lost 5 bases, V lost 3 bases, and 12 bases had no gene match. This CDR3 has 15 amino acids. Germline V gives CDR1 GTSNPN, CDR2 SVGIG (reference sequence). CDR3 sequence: CAWSGSVAGGYGYTF. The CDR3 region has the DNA TGTGCCTGGAGCGGAAGCGTGGCAGGGGGGTATGGCTACACCTTC. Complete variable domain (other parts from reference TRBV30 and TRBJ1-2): SQTIHQWPATLVQPVGSPLSLECTVEGTSNPNLYWYRQAAGRGLQLLFYSVGIGQISSEVPQNLSASRPQDRQFILSSKKLLLSDSGFYLCAWSGSVAGGYGYTFGSGTRLTVV.

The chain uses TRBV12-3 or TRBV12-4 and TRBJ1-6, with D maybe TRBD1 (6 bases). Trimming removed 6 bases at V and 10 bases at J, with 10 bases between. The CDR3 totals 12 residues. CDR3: CASRFGGSPLHF. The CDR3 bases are TGTGCCAGCAGATTTGGGGGCTCACCCCTCCACTTT.

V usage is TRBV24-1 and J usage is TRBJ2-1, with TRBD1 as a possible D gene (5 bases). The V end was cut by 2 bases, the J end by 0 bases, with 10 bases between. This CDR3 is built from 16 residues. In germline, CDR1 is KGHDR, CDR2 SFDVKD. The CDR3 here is CATSDSRGSSYNEQFF. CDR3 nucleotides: TGTGCCACCAGTGATTCAAGGGGCAGCTCCTACAATGAGCAGTTCTTC.

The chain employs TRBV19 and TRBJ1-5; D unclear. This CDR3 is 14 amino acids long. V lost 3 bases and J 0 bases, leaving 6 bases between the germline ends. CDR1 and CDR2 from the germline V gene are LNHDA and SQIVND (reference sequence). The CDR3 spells CASSMQYSNQPQHF. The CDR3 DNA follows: TGTGCCAGTAGTATGCAGTATAGCAATCAGCCCCAGCATTTT. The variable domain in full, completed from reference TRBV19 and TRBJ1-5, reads DGGITQSPKYLFRKEGQNVTLSCEQNLNHDAMYWYRQDPGQGLRLIYYSQIVNDFQKGDIAEGYSVSREKKESFPLTVTSAQKNPTAFYLCASSMQYSNQPQHFGDGTRLSIL.

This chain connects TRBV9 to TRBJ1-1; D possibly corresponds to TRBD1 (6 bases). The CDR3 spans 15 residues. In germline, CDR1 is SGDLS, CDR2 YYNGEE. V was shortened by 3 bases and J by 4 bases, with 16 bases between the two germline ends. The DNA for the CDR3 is TGTGCCAGCAGCGATCAAAGGGGGGCTGGCACTGAAGCTTTCTTT. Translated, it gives CASSDQRGAGTEAFF.

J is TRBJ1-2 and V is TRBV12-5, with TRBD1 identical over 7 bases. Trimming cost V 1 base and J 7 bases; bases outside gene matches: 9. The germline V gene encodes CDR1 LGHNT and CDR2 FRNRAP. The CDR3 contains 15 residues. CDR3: CASGLGQGGTAGYTF. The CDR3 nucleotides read TGTGCTAGTGGTTTGGGTCAGGGGGGGACCGCTGGCTACACCTTC.

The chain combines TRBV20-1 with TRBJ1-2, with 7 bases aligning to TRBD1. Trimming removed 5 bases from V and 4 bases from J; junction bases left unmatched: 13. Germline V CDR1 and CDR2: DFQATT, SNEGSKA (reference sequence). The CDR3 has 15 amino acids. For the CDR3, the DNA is TGCAGTGCTCGACCGGAACAGGGGTCCTTCTATGGCTACACCTTC. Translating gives CSARPEQGSFYGYTF.

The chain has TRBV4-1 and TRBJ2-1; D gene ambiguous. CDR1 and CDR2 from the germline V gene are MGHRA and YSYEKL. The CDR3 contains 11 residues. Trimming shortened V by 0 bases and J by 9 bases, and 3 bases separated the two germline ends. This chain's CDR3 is CASSQDGEQFF. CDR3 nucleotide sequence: TGCGCCAGCAGCCAAGACGGTGAGCAGTTCTTC.

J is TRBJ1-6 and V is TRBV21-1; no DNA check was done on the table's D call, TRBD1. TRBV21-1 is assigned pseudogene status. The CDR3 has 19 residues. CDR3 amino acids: CASSSPPQSPGTRDSPLHF. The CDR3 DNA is TGTGCCAGCAGCTCACCGCCCCAGAGTCCCGGGACAAGGGATTCACCCCTCCACTTT.

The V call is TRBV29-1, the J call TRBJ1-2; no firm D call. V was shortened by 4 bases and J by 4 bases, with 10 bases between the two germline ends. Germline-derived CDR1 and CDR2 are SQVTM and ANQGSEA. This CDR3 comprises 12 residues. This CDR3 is CSVAHPIYGYTF. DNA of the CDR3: TGCAGCGTTGCTCATCCTATCTATGGCTACACCTTC.

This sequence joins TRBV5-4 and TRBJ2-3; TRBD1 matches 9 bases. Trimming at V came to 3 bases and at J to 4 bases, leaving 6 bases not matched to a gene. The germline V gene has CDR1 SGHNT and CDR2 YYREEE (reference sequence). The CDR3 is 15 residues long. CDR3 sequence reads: CASSSGTGLPDTQYF. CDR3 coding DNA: TGTGCCAGCAGCTCCGGGACAGGGCTCCCAGATACGCAGTATTTT.